This passage covers 8 T cell receptor beta chains from one sample sequenced in a study of T cells in Graves' hyperthyroidism and ophthalmopathy. RNA transcripts provided the source from which TCR beta CDR3 regions were amplified. The HTBI primer set was used in a first-round RT-PCR of the TCR CDR3. TCRdb independently ran MiXCR on the multiplex PCR reads; one entry per CDR3 protein. The data contain hundreds of thousands of distinct CDR3 sequences, roughly 22% of them singletons. The specimen sequenced was blood. These receptors all stem from a woman aged 40 to 49 with Graves' ophthalmopathy.

This chain connects TRBV28 to TRBJ2-5; D is perhaps TRBD1 (6 bases). This CDR3 is 14 amino acids long. Trimming removed 7 bases from V and 2 bases from J, with 14 bases in between. Per germline, CDR1 MDHEN and CDR2 SYDVKM. The CDR3 nucleotides are TGTGCCAGCAACATGCAGGGGATACAAGAGACCCAGTACTTC. Residues: CASNMQGIQETQYF.

This clonotype was recorded a few times. The CDR3 end shows no conserved phenylalanine or tryptophan, and so a read error is likely. The chain recombines TRBV4-1 with TRBJ2-7; D call uncertain. Germline V gene data show CDR1 as MGHRA and CDR2 as YSYEKL. With 2 bases removed from V and 3 bases from J, the gap between germline ends came to 17 bases. The CDR3 is made up of 16 amino acids. CDR3 protein: CASSQQPLGQYYEQYC. The CDR3 nucleotides read TGCGCCAGCAGCCAACAGCCTCTAGGGCAGTACTACGAGCAGTACTGC.

This clonotype was counted many times. CDR3 bases: TGTGCCAGCAGGAGTGGGATGGGACAGGGAAACTCCTACGAGCAGTACTTC. Protein: CASRSGMGQGNSYEQYF. The V gene is TRBV6-5, the J gene TRBJ2-7, with TRBD1 matching 9 bases. The junction had 12 bases not matched to a gene; V was cut back by 6 bases and J by 0 bases. Germline V gives CDR1 MNHEY, CDR2 SVGAGI. The CDR3 consists of 17 residues.

This clonotype was counted ten times or more. CDR3 sequence reads: CASSVMQGVPQYF. CDR3 coding DNA: TGTGCCAGCAGTGTCATGCAGGGGGTGCCCCAGTACTTC. The chain combines TRBV2 with TRBJ2-5, with 7 bases aligning to TRBD1. This CDR3 spans 13 amino acids. Germline lookup yields CDR1 SNHLY and CDR2 FYNNEI. The J segment lost 9 bases and the V segment lost 4 bases, leaving 8 bases of the junction unmatched.

The chain has TRBV6-2 or TRBV6-3 and TRBJ1-1; D is unresolved. V was shortened by 5 bases and J by 11 bases, with 15 bases between the two germline ends. Germline V gives CDR1 MNHEY, CDR2 SVGEGT. CDR3 length equals 12 residues. The CDR3 DNA reads TGTGCCAGCAGTCATCTAAGGAAAGAGGCTTTCTTT. Encoded protein: CASSHLRKEAFF.

This clonotype showed up many times. V and J are TRBV20-1 and TRBJ1-2, with D hard to call. Germline V gene lookup returns CDR1 DFQATT and CDR2 SNEGSKA (reference sequence). The CDR3 extends over 14 amino acids. V was pared by 0 bases and J by 1 base, with 9 bases between. The CDR3 region is CSARDLGNNYGYTF. For the CDR3, the DNA is TGCAGTGCTAGAGATCTCGGAAATAACTATGGCTACACCTTC.

This clonotype was found many times. The CDR3 spells CASSSDYYGYTF. DNA of the CDR3: TGTGCCAGCAGCTCTGATTACTATGGCTACACCTTC. The V and J genes are TRBV7-9 and TRBJ1-2; no clear D. Germline V gives CDR1 SEHNR, CDR2 FQNEAQ (reference sequence). The CDR3 is made up of 12 amino acids. V lost 4 bases and J 3 bases, leaving 6 bases between the germline ends.

This clonotype was observed many times. The V call is TRBV12-3 or TRBV12-4, the J call TRBJ1-1, with TRBD1 matching over 7 bases. This CDR3 contains 14 residues. J was trimmed by 1 base and V by 5 bases; bases with no gene match: 4. The CDR3 DNA sequence: TGTGCCAGCAGTACGACAGGGTCGAACACTGAAGCTTTCTTT. This gives the protein CASSTTGSNTEAFF.